This T cell receptor beta chain originates from a study of T cell responses to AZD1222 COVID-19 vaccine. The table came from immunoSEQ multiplex PCR; TCRdb's copy has only in-frame clones and leaves some out. This table has roughly 99,000 clones, around nine tenths appearing once. A remark on this clone: One junction end disagrees with the germline gene, perhaps due to a read error.

This receptor was obtained from an adult in good health. Sequenced material: peripheral blood, taken on day 0 of AZD1222 vaccination.

The DNA for the CDR3 is TGTGCCACCGGAGACTACGGCTACACCTTC. Translating it yields CATGDYGYTF. The chain is built from TRBV6-5 and TRBJ1-2; unclear D gene. CDR3 length: 10 amino acids. Germline assignment: CDR1 MNHEY and CDR2 SVGAGI.